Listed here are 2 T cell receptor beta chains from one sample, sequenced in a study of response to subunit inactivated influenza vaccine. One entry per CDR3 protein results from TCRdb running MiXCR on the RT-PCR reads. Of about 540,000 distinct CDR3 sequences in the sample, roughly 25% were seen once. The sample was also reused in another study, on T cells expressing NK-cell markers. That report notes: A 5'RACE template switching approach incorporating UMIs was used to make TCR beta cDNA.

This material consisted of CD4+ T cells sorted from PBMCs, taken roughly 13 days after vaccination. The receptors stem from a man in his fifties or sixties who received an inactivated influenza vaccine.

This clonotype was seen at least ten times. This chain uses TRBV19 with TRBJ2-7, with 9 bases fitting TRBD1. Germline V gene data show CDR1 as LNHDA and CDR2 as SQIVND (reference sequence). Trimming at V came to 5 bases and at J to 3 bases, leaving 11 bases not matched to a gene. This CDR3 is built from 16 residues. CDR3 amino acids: CASSYTSGTGNYEQYF. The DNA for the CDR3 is TGTGCCAGTAGTTACACCTCCGGGACAGGGAACTACGAGCAGTACTTC.

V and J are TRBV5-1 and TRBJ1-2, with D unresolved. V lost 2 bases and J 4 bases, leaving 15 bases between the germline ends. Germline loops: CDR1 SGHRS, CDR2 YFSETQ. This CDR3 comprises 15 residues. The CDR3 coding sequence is TGCGCCAGCAGCTTCTCCGGACGGACCTCCTATGGCTACACCTTC. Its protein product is CASSFSGRTSYGYTF.